The 24 T cell receptor beta chains given below trace back to one sample, sequenced in a study of cytomegalovirus exposure and HLA in healthy donors. 13 Jbeta primers and 60 Vbeta primers were used for the PCR. The protocol was immunoSEQ multiplex PCR, while the TCRdb copy is restricted to in-frame clones and leaves out a portion. The sample consists of 170,000 or so clones, 84% of them appearing once. What was sequenced was PBMCs. These receptors came from a boy aged 2-9 years in good health and CMV-seronegative.

The CDR3 nucleotides read TGTGCCAGCTCGCTAGGTAGACAGGGGAGCTCCTACGAGCAGTACTTC. This translates into CASSLGRQGSSYEQYF. The V and J genes are TRBV18 and TRBJ2-7, with 8 bases matching TRBD1. Trimming removed 6 bases from V and 0 bases from J; junction bases left unmatched: 10. Germline V CDR1 and CDR2: KGHSH, LQKENI. The CDR3 is 16 residues long.

This sequence joins TRBV2 and TRBJ2-5; weak D call: TRBD1 (5 bases). CDR3 size: 13 residues. V was clipped by 7 bases and J by 4 bases, with 13 bases between them. Germline-derived CDR1 and CDR2 are SNHLY and FYNNEI. The CDR3, as DNA: TGTGCCAGCAAACAGGACATGGCAGAGACCCAGTACTTC. Amino acid sequence: CASKQDMAETQYF.

The V and J genes are TRBV27 and TRBJ1-2; 9 bases are shared with TRBD1. V trimming: 0 bases; J trimming: 5 bases; junction bases outside the gene matches: 10. The CDR3 is 17 residues long. Germline V gene data show CDR1 as MNHEY and CDR2 as SMNVEV (reference sequence). The CDR3 region has the DNA TGTGCCAGCAGTTTATCGCGGGACAGGGTACCTTCTTATGGCTACACCTTC. It translates to CASSLSRDRVPSYGYTF.

With regard to this clone: Other DNA sequences within the sample encode an identical CDR3. This chain uses TRBV5-4 with TRBJ2-3; D unclear. This CDR3 spans 11 amino acids. V lost 4 bases, J lost 6 bases, and 6 bases lay in between. CDR1 and CDR2 (germline): SGHNT, YYREEE (reference sequence). The CDR3 nucleotides are TGTGCCAGCAGCCTCTCGGATACGCAGTATTTT. Translating it yields CASSLSDTQYF.

The chain employs TRBV19 and TRBJ1-1; no definite D call. V gave up 4 bases and J gave up 2 bases, with 5 bases separating them. CDR3 length equals 12 residues. Germline V gene sequence: CDR1 LNHDA, CDR2 SQIVND (reference sequence). The CDR3 is CASSRSNTEAFF. CDR3 DNA: TGTGCCAGTAGTAGGAGCAACACTGAAGCTTTCTTT.

V usage is TRBV12-5 and J usage is TRBJ2-5; 11 bases map to TRBD2. Germline V lookup: CDR1 LGHNT, CDR2 FRNRAP. Germline trimming cut 1 base from V and 1 base from J; bases unmatched to any gene: 11. The CDR3 runs to 19 residues. The CDR3 loop reads CASGLAPVASGRSQETQYF. CDR3 in DNA: TGTGCTAGTGGTTTGGCCCCCGTAGCTAGCGGGAGGTCCCAAGAGACCCAGTACTTC.

The rearrangement uses TRBV19 and TRBJ2-1; 8 bases map to TRBD1. The trim removed 7 bases at V and 1 base at J, leaving 3 bases unmatched. The CDR3 consists of 14 residues. From germline, CDR1 is LNHDA and CDR2 SQIVND (reference sequence). The CDR3 DNA reads as TGTGCCAGTACAGACAGGGGATCCTACAATGAGCAGTTCTTC. Translating gives CASTDRGSYNEQFF. The full variable domain, with the rest looked up from reference TRBV19 and TRBJ2-1, is DGGITQSPKYLFRKEGQNVTLSCEQNLNHDAMYWYRQDPGQGLRLIYYSQIVNDFQKGDIAEGYSVSREKKESFPLTVTSAQKNPTAFYLCASTDRGSYNEQFFGPGTRLTVL.

This clone was seen a few times. Other DNA variants within this sample encode the same CDR3. This rearrangement joins TRBV7-9 to TRBJ1-1, with 9 bases matching TRBD1. The CDR3 extends over 13 amino acids. The V segment lost 5 bases and the J segment 6 bases; nucleotides outside the gene matches: 4. The germline V gene has CDR1 SEHNR and CDR2 FQNEAQ (reference sequence). CDR3 loop: CASSPRDRAEAFF. CDR3 in DNA: TGTGCCAGCAGCCCCCGGGACAGGGCTGAAGCTTTCTTT.

The chain couples TRBV2 to TRBJ2-5; 9 bases fit TRBD2. Germline lookup yields CDR1 SNHLY and CDR2 FYNNEI. The V gene end was trimmed by 6 bases and the J gene end by 4 bases; junction bases not matched to a gene: 6. The CDR3 totals 14 residues. CDR3 sequence (DNA): TGTGCCAGCAGCGGCGGGAGGGCCTCAGAGACCCAGTACTTC. It encodes CASSGGRASETQYF.

In DNA, the CDR3 is TGTGCCAGCAGTTACCTCGCTAGCGGGCCCACAGATACGCAGTATTTT. Translation gives CASSYLASGPTDTQYF. The V call is TRBV6-6, the J call TRBJ2-3, with 8 bases matching TRBD2. Germline loops: CDR1 MNHNY, CDR2 SVGAGI (reference sequence). This CDR3 spans 16 amino acids. The junction had 6 bases not matched to a gene; V was cut back by 2 bases and J by 2 bases.

The chain uses TRBV6-1 and TRBJ2-5; 9 bases line up with TRBD2. The CDR3 is 16 residues long. CDR1 and CDR2 from the germline V gene are MNHNS and SASEGT. V dropped 4 bases and J dropped 4; count of bases not matched to a gene: 10. The CDR3, as DNA: TGTGCCAGCAGTGGACTAGCGGACCCAAGGAGAGAGACCCAGTACTTC. Its protein product is CASSGLADPRRETQYF.

The CDR3 protein is CASSRGRRRETQYF. Here the CDR3 DNA reads TGTGCCAGCAGCAGGGGGCGCAGGCGGGAGACCCAGTACTTC. The chain is built from TRBV7-6 and TRBJ2-5, with 7 bases fitting TRBD1. The CDR3 totals 14 residues. Germline loops: CDR1 SGHVS, CDR2 FNYEAQ. The junction had 8 bases not matched to a gene; V was cut back by 5 bases and J by 5 bases.

This rearrangement joins TRBV7-6 to TRBJ2-5; possible D gene TRBD2, 5 bases. The germline V gene encodes CDR1 SGHVS and CDR2 FNYEAQ. This CDR3 has 13 residues. Trimming took off 5 bases at V and 5 bases at J, with 12 bases between the two ends. CDR3 region: CASSPRVRETQYF. The CDR3 region has the DNA TGTGCCAGCAGCCCGCGGGTCCGGGAGACCCAGTACTTC. Filled out from reference TRBV7-6 and TRBJ2-5, the complete variable domain reads GAGVSQSPRYKVTKRGQDVALRCDPISGHVSLYWYRQALGQGPEFLTYFNYEAQQDKSGLPNDRFSAERPEGSISTLTIQRTEQRDSAMYRCASSPRVRETQYFGPGTRLLVL.

The chain links TRBV15 to TRBJ1-5; no clear D. The ends were cut back, 0 bases at V and 6 bases at J, with 9 bases in the middle. Germline values: CDR1 LNHNV, CDR2 YYDKDF (reference sequence). This CDR3 has 14 amino acids. In DNA form, the CDR3 reads TGTGCCACCAGCAGAGACAGGAATGCTCAGCCCCAGCATTTT. Its translation is CATSRDRNAQPQHF.

The rearrangement links TRBV27 to TRBJ2-1; 11 nucleotides align to TRBD2. The V gene end was trimmed by 2 bases and the J gene end by 8 bases; junction bases not matched to a gene: 26. Germline CDR1 MNHEY, CDR2 SMNVEV (reference sequence). This CDR3 region has 22 residues. CDR3 loop: CASSLGVGRTSGFRIFVDEQFF. CDR3 in DNA: TGTGCCAGCAGTTTAGGAGTCGGCCGGACTAGCGGGTTTCGGATCTTCGTCGATGAGCAGTTCTTC.

This chain joins TRBV19 and TRBJ2-3; D possibly corresponds to TRBD2 (9 bases). The CDR3 is 14 amino acids. Looked up from germline, CDR1 is LNHDA and CDR2 is SQIVND (reference sequence). V was cut by 10 bases and J by 8 bases, with 22 bases left in between. In DNA, the CDR3 is TGTGCCACAGGGGGCGGGAGGGCCCCAGGTACGCAGTATTTT. Translation gives CATGGGRAPGTQYF.

The chain employs TRBV11-2 and TRBJ2-7; 13 positions agree with TRBD2. V lost 5 bases to trimming and J lost 0 bases; unmatched junction nucleotides: 4. CDR1 SGHAT and CDR2 FQNNGV come from the germline V gene. The CDR3 extends over 16 amino acids. CDR3 amino acids: CASSQGLAGSSYEQYF. In nucleotides, the CDR3 is TGTGCCAGCAGCCAGGGACTAGCGGGGAGCTCCTACGAGCAGTACTTC.

The chain recombines TRBV5-1 with TRBJ2-1, with a tentative D call TRBD2 (6 bases). This CDR3 contains 15 residues. Germline CDR1 is SGHRS and CDR2 is YFSETQ. The germline V and J ends were trimmed by 4 bases and 0 bases, with 11 bases remaining between them. The CDR3 loop reads CASSHSGSSYNEQFF. In DNA, the CDR3 is TGCGCCAGCAGCCATAGCGGTAGCTCCTACAATGAGCAGTTCTTC.

The chain employs TRBV10-3 and TRBJ2-6; 7 bases align to TRBD2. The CDR3 runs 18 residues. Germline assignment: CDR1 ENHRY and CDR2 SYGVKD. Germline trimming cut 3 bases from V and 0 bases from J; bases unmatched to any gene: 8. This CDR3 is CAISEGGGGPSGANVLTF. As DNA, the CDR3 is TGTGCCATCAGTGAAGGCGGGGGTGGGCCCTCTGGGGCCAACGTCCTGACTTTC.

The chain combines TRBV10-3 with TRBJ2-7, with TRBD1 matching over 9 bases. V gave up 2 bases and J gave up 4 bases; unmatched junction bases: 9. In germline, CDR1 is ENHRY, CDR2 SYGVKD. This CDR3 region has 16 residues. CDR3 coding DNA: TGTGCCATCAGTGAGGAGGGACAGGGAGCCGGTTACGAGCAGTACTTC. Translated, it gives CAISEEGQGAGYEQYF.

The chain carries TRBV27 and TRBJ2-3; TRBD2 agrees at 14 bases. J was trimmed by 4 bases and V by 6 bases; bases with no gene match: 12. The V gene's germline CDR1 is MNHEY and CDR2 SMNVEV (reference sequence). The CDR3 loop spans 18 amino acids. The CDR3 nucleotides read TGTGCCAGCAGACCGGGACTAGCGGGAGTGATCTCCGCAGATACGCAGTATTTT. This encodes CASRPGLAGVISADTQYF.

This chain connects TRBV19 to TRBJ1-4; the match to TRBD1 covers 11 bases. V shed 5 bases and J 3 bases; nucleotides not matched to a gene: 5. This CDR3 contains 16 residues. Germline V gene data show CDR1 as LNHDA and CDR2 as SQIVND (reference sequence). The DNA of the CDR3 is TGTGCCAGTAGTCCGGACAGGGGGCAAGCTAATGAAAAACTGTTTTTT. Its protein is CASSPDRGQANEKLFF.

The chain is built from TRBV6-1 and TRBJ1-5, with 9 bases matching TRBD1. Germline V CDR1 and CDR2: MNHNS, SASEGT. V trimming: 4 bases; J trimming: 4 bases; junction bases outside the gene matches: 8. The CDR3 has 16 amino acids. CDR3 nucleotide sequence: TGTGCCAGCAGTGCGGACAGGGGAGGGTGGAATCAGCCCCAGCATTTT. This sequence encodes CASSADRGGWNQPQHF.

This chain uses TRBV6-1 with TRBJ2-5, with TRBD2 identical over 9 bases. J gave up 1 base and V 4 bases, and 4 bases lay outside the gene matches. Germline values: CDR1 MNHNS, CDR2 SASEGT. The length of the CDR3 is 15 residues. CDR3 nucleotides: TGTGCCAGCAGTGTCGCTAGCGGGGTCCAAGAGACCCAGTACTTC. This encodes CASSVASGVQETQYF.